The TCR beta chain described here comes from a study of blood T cell repertoires in COVID-19. Sequencing used immunoSEQ multiplex PCR; TCRdb keeps in-frame clones, though not all of them. The sample lists around 150,000 clones, about 90% occurring once. CDR1 and CDR2 (germline): KGHSH, LQKENI. The CDR3 spans 16 residues. Between the trimmed V and J ends, which lost 5 bases and 2 bases, there was a span of 18 bases. This sequence joins TRBV18 and TRBJ1-1; no firm D call. The sample comprised peripheral blood. This sequence was found in a man aged 60 to 75 with acute or convalescent COVID-19. DNA for the CDR3: TGTGCCAGCTCAACTAGTTTACGAGGACGAAACACTGAAGCTTTCTTT. Translating gives CASSTSLRGRNTEAFF.